This T cell receptor (beta chain) originates from a study of control samples from healthy donors and cancer patients. Using immunoSEQ multiplex PCR, the repertoire was profiled, and TCRdb retains in-frame clones only, with some absent. Of approximately 100,000 clones in the sample, approximately 90% are singletons; the top ten hold less than 8.5%. This CDR3 spans 17 amino acids. After removal of 3 bases from V and 4 bases from J, the junction contained 10 bases not matched to a gene. CDR1 and CDR2 (germline): LGHDT, YNNKEL (reference sequence). The chain uses TRBV3-1 (or the pseudogene TRBV3-2) and TRBJ2-2; 8 bases align to TRBD2. The clonotype originates from a man younger than 45 in good health. The sequenced sample was blood. The CDR3: CASSQGDWTSSTGELFF. The CDR3, as DNA: TGTGCCAGCAGCCAGGGGGATTGGACTAGCAGCACCGGGGAGCTGTTTTTT.